Following are 24 T cell receptor beta chains from one sample sequenced in a study of blood T cell repertoires in COVID-19. Clones were sequenced by immunoSEQ multiplex PCR, and TCRdb holds only the in-frame ones, with some missing. The sample shows about 220,000 clones, approximately 81% of them seen only once. Input material: peripheral blood. The receptors here all came from a woman aged 80 or over with acute or convalescent COVID-19.

The V and J genes are TRBV6-5 and TRBJ1-5; maybe TRBD1 (5 bases). CDR3 length equals 13 residues. Trimming stripped 6 bases from V and 1 base from J, with 7 bases between. Germline V lookup: CDR1 MNHEY, CDR2 SVGAGI. The DNA of the CDR3 is TGTGCCAGCAGGACAGTCAGCAATCAGCCCCAGCATTTT. Its translation: CASRTVSNQPQHF.

The V call is TRBV24-1, the J call TRBJ1-2; TRBD1 matches 9 bases. Germline V gene lookup returns CDR1 KGHDR and CDR2 SFDVKD. The CDR3 has 14 amino acids. With V trimmed by 4 bases and J by 4 bases, 3 bases remained unmatched. The CDR3 nucleotides are TGTGCCACCAGTGAGGGACAGGGAGTCTATGGCTACACCTTC. It codes for CATSEGQGVYGYTF.

This chain joins TRBV24-1 and TRBJ1-5; D is unclear. The CDR3 has 13 amino acids. From germline, CDR1 is KGHDR and CDR2 SFDVKD. Trimming removed 3 bases from V and 4 bases from J, with 6 bases in between. The CDR3 DNA follows: TGTGCCACCAGTGATAGGACTAATCAGCCCCAGCATTTT. It specifies CATSDRTNQPQHF.

CDR3 residues: CASSPNGQGALYQPQHF. CDR3 coding DNA: TGTGCCAGCAGCCCTAACGGACAGGGGGCCCTGTATCAGCCCCAGCATTTT. The V call is TRBV6-2 or TRBV6-3, the J call TRBJ1-5; 11 bases line up with TRBD1. In germline, CDR1 is MNHEY, CDR2 SVGEGT. Unmatched junction bases numbered 12, after V lost 6 bases and J lost 5 bases. The CDR3 runs 17 residues.

The chain employs TRBV18 and TRBJ1-3, with D hard to call. Looked up from germline, CDR1 is KGHSH and CDR2 is LQKENI. Trimming removed 6 bases from V and 7 bases from J, with 10 bases in between. The CDR3 runs to 12 residues. The CDR3 is CASSQSGNTIYF. CDR3 coding DNA: TGTGCCAGCTCCCAGTCGGGGAACACCATATATTTT.

The gene calls are TRBV5-5 and TRBJ1-5, with 8 nucleotides matching TRBD1. Trimming took 4 bases from V and 5 from J; bases not matched to a gene: 11. Per the germline V gene, CDR1 is SGHKS and CDR2 is YYEKEE (reference sequence). This CDR3 is built from 16 residues. CDR3 in DNA: TGTGCCAGCAGCCTCGGACAGGGTCAATGGGATCAGCCCCAGCATTTT. Translating it yields CASSLGQGQWDQPQHF.

The V gene is TRBV9, the J gene TRBJ1-3; unclear D gene. The CDR3 sequence is 15 residues long. Trimming stripped 4 bases from V and 3 bases from J, with 14 bases between. Germline values: CDR1 SGDLS, CDR2 YYNGEE. The CDR3 protein is CASSRDFASGNTIYF. In DNA form, the CDR3 reads TGTGCCAGCAGCCGGGATTTTGCCAGTGGAAACACCATATATTTT.

The CDR3 DNA is TGCGCCAGCAGCCATTGGCCACAGGGGAACTATGGCTACACCTTC. Translated: CASSHWPQGNYGYTF. The chain has TRBV4-1 and TRBJ1-2; 7 nucleotides align to TRBD1. V was clipped by 3 bases and J by 2 bases; unmatched bases: 6. CDR3 size: 15 residues. CDR1 MGHRA and CDR2 YSYEKL come from the germline V gene.

V is TRBV7-2 and J is TRBJ1-5; D not certain. Trimming shortened V by 3 bases and J by 3 bases, and 9 bases separated the two germline ends. The CDR3 length is 14 residues. Germline V gene sequence: CDR1 SGHTA, CDR2 FQGNSA. CDR3 in amino acids: CASSFGSFNQPQHF. The CDR3 bases are TGTGCCAGCAGCTTTGGGAGTTTCAATCAGCCCCAGCATTTT.

A single count supports this clone. The CDR3 is CASSLRTPMNNQPQHF. As DNA, the CDR3 is TGTGCCAGCAGTTTACGGACACCCATGAACAATCAGCCCCAGCATTTT. The rearrangement links TRBV27 to TRBJ1-5, with a weak D call TRBD1 (5 bases). Germline V gene data show CDR1 as MNHEY and CDR2 as SMNVEV (reference sequence). V gave up 2 bases and J gave up 3 bases, with 14 bases separating them. This CDR3 is built from 16 residues.

The chain carries TRBV9 and TRBJ2-1, with a weak D call TRBD1 (5 bases). V lost 3 bases to trimming and J lost 2 bases, with 15 bases between them. This CDR3 spans 16 amino acids. Germline assignment: CDR1 SGDLS and CDR2 YYNGEE. CDR3: CASSDPTAFAYNEQFF. As DNA, the CDR3 is TGTGCCAGCAGCGACCCGACAGCATTTGCCTACAATGAGCAGTTCTTC.

V usage is TRBV30 and J usage is TRBJ1-1, with D hard to call. The CDR3 has 11 residues. CDR1 is GTSNPN and CDR2 is SVGIG in the germline V gene (reference sequence). CDR3 amino acids: CGRRADTEAFF. CDR3 DNA: TGTGGCAGGCGGGCGGACACTGAAGCTTTCTTT.

The genes are TRBV29-1 and TRBJ2-3; 10 nucleotides match TRBD2. Germline V gene lookup returns CDR1 SQVTM and CDR2 ANQGSEA. The CDR3 consists of 15 residues. After removal of 7 bases from V and 3 bases from J, the junction contained 10 bases not matched to a gene. The CDR3 DNA follows: TGCAGCGCCACACAGCGGGGGGGCGGGACAGATACGCAGTATTTT. Its translation: CSATQRGGGTDTQYF.

This clone was counted only a few times. The V gene is TRBV5-1, the J gene TRBJ1-6; the match to TRBD1 covers 7 bases. Looked up from germline, CDR1 is SGHRS and CDR2 is YFSETQ. The CDR3 length is 15 residues. The V segment lost 4 bases and the J segment 9 bases; nucleotides outside the gene matches: 10. CDR3 DNA: TGCGCCAGCAGCCCGGGACAGCTTGATGGTTCACCCCTCCACTTT. Translated, it gives CASSPGQLDGSPLHF.

The chain has TRBV19 and TRBJ2-1; TRBD1 matches 7 bases. Losses at the gene ends were 4 bases for V and 12 bases for J; bases not matched to a gene: 21. The CDR3 extends over 17 amino acids. Germline V lookup: CDR1 LNHDA, CDR2 SQIVND (reference sequence). CDR3 coding DNA: TGTGCCAGTAGTACCCCTTTCGGACAGGCTTCCGCGGTCGGGCAGTTCTTC. Amino acids: CASSTPFGQASAVGQFF.

V is TRBV18 and J is TRBJ2-7; D not certain. The CDR3 covers 14 residues. Germline-derived CDR1 and CDR2 are KGHSH and LQKENI. V was shortened by 2 bases and J by 3 bases, with 11 bases between the two germline ends. CDR3 in amino acids: CASSPGRQSYEQYF. The CDR3 region has the DNA TGTGCCAGCTCACCAGGCCGACAAAGCTACGAGCAGTACTTC.

About this clone: Germline and junction disagree at one end, which may indicate a read error. The gene calls are TRBV6-1 and TRBJ1-4; no clear D gene. The CDR3 totals 15 residues. CDR1 is MNHNS, CDR2 SASEGT, per germline. CDR3 loop: CASSEAQMANEKLFF. The CDR3 coding sequence is TGTGCCAGCAGCGAAGCACAGATGGCTAATGAAAAACTGTTTTTT.

This chain connects TRBV6-2 or TRBV6-3 to TRBJ2-1, with a possible D match to TRBD1 (6 bases). The V and J ends lost 4 bases and 5 bases respectively, with 18 bases between them. The V gene's germline CDR1 is MNHEY and CDR2 SVGEGT. CDR3 length: 16 amino acids. The DNA of the CDR3 is TGTGCCAGCAGTTGGACACAGGGTGGCGGCAACAATGAGCAGTTCTTC. This encodes CASSWTQGGGNNEQFF.

The chain links TRBV6-5 to TRBJ1-2; weak D call: TRBD1 (6 bases). V was pared by 2 bases and J by 8 bases, with 12 bases between. From germline, CDR1 is MNHEY and CDR2 SVGAGI. CDR3 length: 13 amino acids. The CDR3 sequence: CASSYRRGRGYTF. CDR3 DNA sequence: TGTGCCAGCAGTTACCGGCGGGGGCGCGGCTACACCTTC.

V gene TRBV19 combines with J gene TRBJ1-1, with D unresolved. CDR3 length: 11 amino acids. Trimming removed 7 bases from V and 8 bases from J, with 11 bases in between. CDR1 LNHDA and CDR2 SQIVND come from the germline V gene (reference sequence). The CDR3 sequence: CASNQALEAFF. The CDR3 DNA sequence: TGTGCCAGTAACCAGGCACTCGAAGCTTTCTTT.

The chain links TRBV2 to TRBJ1-1; 8 bases match TRBD1. Germline-derived CDR1 and CDR2 are SNHLY and FYNNEI. V lost 3 bases and J lost 10; bases outside the gene matches: 7. CDR3 length equals 13 residues. CDR3 region: CASSEVGQALAFF. CDR3 in DNA: TGTGCCAGCAGTGAGGTGGGACAGGCGTTAGCTTTCTTT.

This clone was detected a few times. The chain couples TRBV4-1 to TRBJ1-2; TRBD1 might be the D (5 bases). CDR1 is MGHRA and CDR2 is YSYEKL in the germline V gene. Trimming removed 4 bases from V and 0 bases from J, with 15 bases in between. The CDR3 extends over 16 amino acids. Written as DNA, the CDR3 is TGCGCCAGCAGCCCACAGGCCAGCCGCACTAACTATGGCTACACCTTC. Translation: CASSPQASRTNYGYTF.

V usage is TRBV4-2 and J usage is TRBJ1-2; 11 bases are shared with TRBD1. The CDR3 is made up of 16 amino acids. V shed 0 bases, J shed 3 bases, and the junction held 3 bases outside the gene matches. Germline V gene data show CDR1 as LGHNA and CDR2 as YNFKEQ. CDR3 sequence (DNA): TGTGCCAGCAGCCAAGAGGGACAGGGGGGAGACTATGGCTACACCTTC. Its translation is CASSQEGQGGDYGYTF.

The chain employs TRBV19 and TRBJ2-7, with D perhaps matching TRBD2 (5 bases). The V gene's germline CDR1 is LNHDA and CDR2 SQIVND (reference sequence). The V end lost 6 bases, the J end lost 3 bases, and 18 bases lay between the germline ends. The CDR3 totals 15 residues. The CDR3 DNA reads as TGTGCCAGTAGCTCGTTGACCCGAGGAGGCTACGAGCAGTACTTC. Translating gives CASSSLTRGGYEQYF.